Presented here are 20 T cell receptor beta chains from one specimen sequenced in a study of blood T cell repertoires in COVID-19. Repertoires were generated with immunoSEQ multiplex PCR, while TCRdb's copy carries only in-frame clones and drops some. Seen here are around 190,000 clones, roughly 80% observed once, and the top ten hold roughly 3.2%. Sequencing used PBMCs or T cells enriched from blood (not recorded which). The source of these receptors is a woman in her twenties or thirties who had recovered from COVID-19.

V is TRBV28 and J is TRBJ1-1; D gene ambiguous. The V and J ends lost 8 bases and 1 base respectively, with 11 bases between them. This CDR3 is built from 13 residues. Per germline, CDR1 MDHEN and CDR2 SYDVKM. CDR3 in DNA: TGTGCCAGCGATCTCGCCGGGAACACTGAAGCTTTCTTT. It specifies CASDLAGNTEAFF.

The V and J genes are TRBV6-1 and TRBJ1-4; tentative D call: TRBD1 (6 bases). The CDR3 covers 16 residues. V gave up 0 bases and J gave up 7 bases, with 15 bases separating them. Germline CDR1 reads MNHNS; CDR2 reads SASEGT. This CDR3 reads CASSEALQGEGEKLFF. The CDR3 nucleotides are TGTGCCAGCAGTGAAGCGCTACAGGGTGAAGGTGAAAAACTGTTTTTT.

Remarks on this clone: An end of the junction does not agree with germline; a read error may underlie this. V and J are TRBV7-7 and TRBJ2-3, with 11 bases that match TRBD2. The CDR3 has 16 amino acids. Germline V gene sequence: CDR1 SSHAT, CDR2 FNYEAQ (reference sequence). The CDR3 loop is CASSFTSGGGTDTQYF. Written as DNA, the CDR3 is TGTGCTAGCAGCTTTACTAGCGGGGGCGGCACAGATACGCAGTATTTT. The complete variable domain, with remaining parts taken from reference TRBV7-7 and TRBJ2-3, reads GAGVSQSPRYKVTKRGQDVTLRCDPISSHATLYWYQQALGQGPEFLTYFNYEAQPDKSGLPSDRFSAERPEGSISTLTIQRTEQRDSAMYRCASSFTSGGGTDTQYFGPGTRLTVL.

This clone was detected once. The chain has TRBV25-1 and TRBJ1-3; D possibly corresponds to TRBD1 (5 bases). The CDR3 is made up of 17 amino acids. Looked up from germline, CDR1 is MGHDK and CDR2 is SYGVNS. The ends were cut back, 3 bases at V and 5 bases at J, with 20 bases in the middle. The CDR3 region has the DNA TGTGCCAGCAGTGAGGGACTAGTGGGAGGGGCGCGAAACACCATATATTTT. Amino acid sequence: CASSEGLVGGARNTIYF.

The chain joins TRBV4-1 to TRBJ2-3, with TRBD1 identical over 9 bases. The V and J ends lost 4 bases and 4 bases, in that order; junction bases with no gene match: 6. CDR3 size: 15 residues. Germline V gene sequence: CDR1 MGHRA, CDR2 YSYEKL. The CDR3 sequence is CASSPGQGKADTQYF. The CDR3 DNA is TGCGCCAGCAGCCCGGGACAGGGTAAGGCAGATACGCAGTATTTT.

The V call is TRBV28, the J call TRBJ2-7; D unresolved. Germline V gene data show CDR1 as MDHEN and CDR2 as SYDVKM. CDR3 size: 14 residues. Trimming left V 5 bases short and J 3 bases short, with 14 bases between. Here the CDR3 DNA reads TGTGCCAGCAGTACCAGGATCGTCGGCTACGAGCAGTACGTC. Residues: CASSTRIVGYEQYV.

The chain combines TRBV3-1 (or the pseudogene TRBV3-2) with TRBJ1-1; D gene ambiguous. CDR1 and CDR2 (germline): LGHDT, YNNKEL (reference sequence). Trimming removed 1 base from V and 6 bases from J, with 9 bases in between. The length of the CDR3 is 13 residues. CDR3 residues: CASSQGTAPEAFF. The CDR3 DNA follows: TGTGCCAGCAGCCAAGGCACAGCCCCTGAAGCTTTCTTT.

The V call is TRBV5-1, the J call TRBJ1-6; D is unclear. Germline-derived CDR1 and CDR2 are SGHRS and YFSETQ. The ends were cut back, 0 bases at V and 10 bases at J, with 8 bases in the middle. The CDR3 loop spans 13 amino acids. The CDR3 spells CASSLDPGSPLHF. The CDR3 region has the DNA TGCGCCAGCAGCTTGGATCCGGGATCACCCCTCCACTTT. The variable domain in full, completed from reference TRBV5-1 and TRBJ1-6, reads KAGVTQTPRYLIKTRGQQVTLSCSPISGHRSVSWYQQTPGQGLQFLFEYFSETQRNKGNFPGRFSGRQFSNSRSEMNVSTLELGDSALYLCASSLDPGSPLHFGNGTRLTVT.

This sequence joins TRBV28 and TRBJ1-2; 9 positions match TRBD1. The CDR3 is 14 residues long. V trimming: 8 bases; J trimming: 7 bases; junction bases outside the gene matches: 11. Germline V gene data show CDR1 as MDHEN and CDR2 as SYDVKM. Here the CDR3 reads CASGPVGQGRGYTF. The CDR3 DNA sequence: TGTGCCAGCGGCCCTGTGGGACAGGGACGTGGCTACACCTTC.

This rearrangement joins TRBV7-9 to TRBJ1-1, with a tentative D call TRBD1 (5 bases). Germline assignment: CDR1 SEHNR and CDR2 FQNEAQ (reference sequence). CDR3 length: 14 residues. Trimming stripped 10 bases from V and 11 bases from J, with 26 bases between. The CDR3 protein is CAIIDRTKPFRAFF. The DNA of the CDR3 is TGTGCCATCATAGACAGAACCAAACCTTTTCGCGCTTTCTTT.

The rearrangement links TRBV10-3 to TRBJ1-1; TRBD1 matches at 9 bases. This CDR3 is built from 16 residues. Germline CDR1 and CDR2: ENHRY and SYGVKD. Trimming removed 4 bases from V and 0 bases from J; junction bases left unmatched: 6. The CDR3 DNA is TGTGCCATCAGTGCTGGGACAGGGAGGATGAACACTGAAGCTTTCTTT. It yields the protein CAISAGTGRMNTEAFF.

This clone came up once. The chain has TRBV10-1 and TRBJ2-1; TRBD2 matches at 7 bases. The CDR3 has 13 amino acids. Germline lookup yields CDR1 WNHNN and CDR2 SYGVQD (reference sequence). J lost 10 bases, V lost 10 bases, and 13 bases had no gene match. The CDR3 protein is CAKGLAVLWEQFF. CDR3 bases: TGCGCCAAGGGGCTAGCGGTTCTTTGGGAGCAGTTCTTC.

The J gene is TRBJ2-6, the V gene TRBV19; D perhaps matches TRBD1 (5 bases). V lost 9 bases and J lost 2, with 11 bases in between. This CDR3 comprises 14 residues. Germline V gene lookup returns CDR1 LNHDA and CDR2 SQIVND (reference sequence). The CDR3 reads CASSPGTGANVLTF. The CDR3, as DNA: TGTGCCAGCTCACCAGGGACTGGGGCCAACGTCCTGACTTTC.

This chain links TRBV10-3 with TRBJ1-3, with a possible D match to TRBD1 (5 bases). The CDR3 covers 14 residues. Trimming stripped 7 bases from V and 3 bases from J, with 13 bases between. Germline assignment: CDR1 ENHRY and CDR2 SYGVKD. The CDR3 sequence is CAIMGQGLGNTIYF. The CDR3 DNA reads as TGTGCCATCATGGGGCAGGGACTTGGAAACACCATATATTTT.

There are many counts of this clone. The genes are TRBV28 and TRBJ1-2; maybe TRBD1 (6 bases). The germline CDR1 and CDR2 sequences are MDHEN and SYDVKM. The CDR3 extends over 17 amino acids. Deletions cut 5 bases from V and 0 bases from J, with 19 bases between. DNA of the CDR3: TGTGCCAGCAGTCTACAGGGTTCTCAGTATACTAACTATGGCTACACCTTC. It is translated as CASSLQGSQYTNYGYTF.

The chain couples TRBV7-9 to TRBJ1-1; the D is unclear. CDR1 is SEHNR, CDR2 FQNEAQ, per germline (reference sequence). The ends were cut back, 3 bases at V and 4 bases at J, with 18 bases in the middle. CDR3 length: 16 residues. This CDR3 is CASSFPARTGSTEAFF. CDR3 DNA sequence: TGTGCCAGCAGCTTCCCCGCCCGGACGGGGAGCACTGAAGCTTTCTTT. Full variable domain (remainder filled in from reference TRBV7-9 and TRBJ1-1): DTGVSQNPRHKITKRGQNVTFRCDPISEHNRLYWYRQTLGQGPEFLTYFQNEAQLEKSRLLSDRFSAERPKGSFSTLEIQRTEQGDSAMYLCASSFPARTGSTEAFFGQGTRLTVV.

The chain joins TRBV6-5 to TRBJ1-2; 10 bases map to TRBD1. Germline V gene lookup returns CDR1 MNHEY and CDR2 SVGAGI. This CDR3 has 15 residues. V lost 5 bases, J lost 9 bases, and 12 bases stayed unmatched. The CDR3 reads CASSMTGGMAHRYTF. The DNA of the CDR3 is TGTGCCAGCAGTATGACAGGGGGCATGGCTCATCGCTACACCTTC.

The chain employs TRBV27 and TRBJ1-6; 7 bases fit TRBD1. Germline CDR1 MNHEY, CDR2 SMNVEV (reference sequence). This CDR3 is built from 15 residues. V trimming: 3 bases; J trimming: 5 bases; junction bases outside the gene matches: 4. In nucleotides, the CDR3 is TGTGCCAGCAGTTTCAGCACAGGGGATAATTCACCCCTCCACTTT. Translation: CASSFSTGDNSPLHF.

V and J are TRBV12-3 or TRBV12-4 and TRBJ1-1; D unclear. This CDR3 spans 13 amino acids. V gave up 5 bases and J gave up 3 bases, with 10 bases separating them. In nucleotides, the CDR3 is TGTGCCAGCAGTGTACGACGGGACACTGAAGCTTTCTTT. This sequence encodes CASSVRRDTEAFF.

V gene TRBV29-1 combines with J gene TRBJ1-2; a possible D gene is TRBD1 (5 bases). Germline CDR1 and CDR2: SQVTM and ANQGSEA. V lost 6 bases and J 3 bases, leaving 14 bases between the germline ends. The length of the CDR3 is 13 residues. The CDR3 is CSVGRDGYYGYTF. Written as DNA, the CDR3 is TGCAGCGTGGGGCGGGACGGATACTATGGCTACACCTTC.